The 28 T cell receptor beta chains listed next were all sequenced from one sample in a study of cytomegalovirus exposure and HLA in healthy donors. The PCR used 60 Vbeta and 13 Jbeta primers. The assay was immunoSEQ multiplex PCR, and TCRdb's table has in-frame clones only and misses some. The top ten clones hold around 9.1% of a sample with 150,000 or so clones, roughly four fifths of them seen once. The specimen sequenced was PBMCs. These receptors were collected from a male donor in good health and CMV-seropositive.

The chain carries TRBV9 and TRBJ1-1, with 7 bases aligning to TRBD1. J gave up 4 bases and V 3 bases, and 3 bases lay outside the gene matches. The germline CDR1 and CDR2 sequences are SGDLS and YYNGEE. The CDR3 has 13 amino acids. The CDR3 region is CASSAGGFTEAFF. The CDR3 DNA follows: TGTGCCAGCAGCGCAGGGGGTTTCACTGAAGCTTTCTTT.

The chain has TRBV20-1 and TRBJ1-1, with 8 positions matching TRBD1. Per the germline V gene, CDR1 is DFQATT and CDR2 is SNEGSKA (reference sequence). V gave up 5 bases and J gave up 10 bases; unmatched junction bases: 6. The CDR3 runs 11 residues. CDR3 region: CSAFGQGGAFF. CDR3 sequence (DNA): TGCAGTGCTTTCGGACAGGGAGGAGCTTTCTTT.

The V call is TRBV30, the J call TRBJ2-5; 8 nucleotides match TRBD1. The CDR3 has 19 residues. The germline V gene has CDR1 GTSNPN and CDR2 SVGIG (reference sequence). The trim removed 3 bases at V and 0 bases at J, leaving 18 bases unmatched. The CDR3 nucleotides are TGTGCCTGGAGGCTACTTACTATCCGGGACAGGAGTTACCAAGAGACCCAGTACTTC. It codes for CAWRLLTIRDRSYQETQYF.

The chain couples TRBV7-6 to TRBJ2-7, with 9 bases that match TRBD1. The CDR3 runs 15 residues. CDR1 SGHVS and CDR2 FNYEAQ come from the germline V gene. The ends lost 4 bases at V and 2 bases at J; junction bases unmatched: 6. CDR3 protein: CASSSDRGLAYEQYF. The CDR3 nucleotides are TGTGCCAGCAGCTCCGACAGGGGGTTGGCCTACGAGCAGTACTTC. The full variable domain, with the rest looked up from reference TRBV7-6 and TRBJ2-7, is GAGVSQSPRYKVTKRGQDVALRCDPISGHVSLYWYRQALGQGPEFLTYFNYEAQQDKSGLPNDRFSAERPEGSISTLTIQRTEQRDSAMYRCASSSDRGLAYEQYFGPGTRLTVT.

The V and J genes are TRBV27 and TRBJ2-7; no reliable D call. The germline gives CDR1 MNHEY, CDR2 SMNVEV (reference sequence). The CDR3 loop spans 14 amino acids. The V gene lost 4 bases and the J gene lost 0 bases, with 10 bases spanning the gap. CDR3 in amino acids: CASSSYKSSYEQYF. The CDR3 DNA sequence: TGTGCCAGCAGTTCCTATAAAAGCTCCTACGAGCAGTACTTC.

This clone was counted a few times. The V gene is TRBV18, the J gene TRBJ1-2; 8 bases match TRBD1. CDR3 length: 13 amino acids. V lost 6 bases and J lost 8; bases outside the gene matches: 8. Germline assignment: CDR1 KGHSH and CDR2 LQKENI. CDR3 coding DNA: TGTGCCAGCTCTCTGGACAGGGACCGCGGCTACACCTTC. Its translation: CASSLDRDRGYTF.

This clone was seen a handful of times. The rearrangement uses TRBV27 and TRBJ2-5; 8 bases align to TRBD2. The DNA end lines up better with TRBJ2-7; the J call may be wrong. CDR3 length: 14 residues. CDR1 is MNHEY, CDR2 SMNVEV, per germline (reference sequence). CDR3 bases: TGTGCCAGCAGTTACGGGCGGGGGGCCTACGAGCAGTACTTC. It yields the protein CASSYGRGAYEQYF.

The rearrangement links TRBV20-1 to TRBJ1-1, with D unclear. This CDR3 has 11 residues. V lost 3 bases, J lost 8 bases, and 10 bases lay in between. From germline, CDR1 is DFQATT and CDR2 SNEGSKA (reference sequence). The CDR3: CSARQTFEAFF. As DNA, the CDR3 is TGCAGTGCTAGGCAGACATTCGAAGCTTTCTTT.

CDR3 loop: CASSLEHSYSYEQYF. CDR3 DNA sequence: TGTGCCAGCAGCTTAGAGCACAGTTACTCCTACGAGCAGTACTTC. The chain uses TRBV11-2 and TRBJ2-7; no reliable D call. V lost 0 bases to trimming and J lost 0 bases, with 9 bases between them. CDR3 length: 15 residues. Germline V gives CDR1 SGHAT, CDR2 FQNNGV.

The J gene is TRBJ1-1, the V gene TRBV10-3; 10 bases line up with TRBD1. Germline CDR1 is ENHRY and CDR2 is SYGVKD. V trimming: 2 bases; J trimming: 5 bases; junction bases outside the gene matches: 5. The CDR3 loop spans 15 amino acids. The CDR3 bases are TGTGCCATCAGTGAGCAGACAGGGGGCTTGACTGAAGCTTTCTTT. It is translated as CAISEQTGGLTEAFF.

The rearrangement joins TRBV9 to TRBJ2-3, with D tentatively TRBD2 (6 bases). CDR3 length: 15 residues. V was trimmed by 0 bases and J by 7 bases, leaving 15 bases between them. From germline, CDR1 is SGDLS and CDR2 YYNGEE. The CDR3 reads CASSVGGGIPHTQYF. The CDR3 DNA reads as TGTGCCAGCAGCGTAGGGGGCGGGATCCCACATACGCAGTATTTT.

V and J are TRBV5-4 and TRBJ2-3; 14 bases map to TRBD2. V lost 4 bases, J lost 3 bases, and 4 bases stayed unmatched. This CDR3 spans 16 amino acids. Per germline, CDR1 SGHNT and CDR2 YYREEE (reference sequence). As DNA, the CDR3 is TGTGCCAGCAGCCCGACTAGCGGGAGGGCGACAGATACGCAGTATTTT. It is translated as CASSPTSGRATDTQYF.

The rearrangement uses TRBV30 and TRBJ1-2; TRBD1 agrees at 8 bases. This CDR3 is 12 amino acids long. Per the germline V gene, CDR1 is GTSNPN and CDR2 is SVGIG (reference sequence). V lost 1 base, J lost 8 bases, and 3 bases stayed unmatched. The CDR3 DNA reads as TGTGCCTGGAGTGGGGACAGGTACGGCTACACCTTC. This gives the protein CAWSGDRYGYTF.

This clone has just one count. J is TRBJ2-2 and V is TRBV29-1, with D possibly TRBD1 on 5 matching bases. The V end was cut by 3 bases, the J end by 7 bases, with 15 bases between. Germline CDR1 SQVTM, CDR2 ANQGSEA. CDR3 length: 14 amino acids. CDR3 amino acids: CSVDVSWQGGELFF. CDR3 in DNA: TGCAGCGTTGATGTGTCCTGGCAGGGCGGGGAGCTGTTTTTT.

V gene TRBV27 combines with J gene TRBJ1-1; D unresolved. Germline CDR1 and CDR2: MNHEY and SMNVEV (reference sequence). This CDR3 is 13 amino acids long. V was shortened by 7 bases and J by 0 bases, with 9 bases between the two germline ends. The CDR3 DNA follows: TGTGCCAGCAAGGAGGCCGTGAACACTGAAGCTTTCTTT. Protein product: CASKEAVNTEAFF.

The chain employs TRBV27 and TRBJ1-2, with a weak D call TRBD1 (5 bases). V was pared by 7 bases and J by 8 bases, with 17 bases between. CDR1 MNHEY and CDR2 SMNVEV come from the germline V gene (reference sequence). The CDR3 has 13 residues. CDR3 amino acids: CASKVAGHRGYTF. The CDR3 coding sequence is TGTGCCAGCAAGGTCGCGGGGCATCGGGGCTACACCTTC.

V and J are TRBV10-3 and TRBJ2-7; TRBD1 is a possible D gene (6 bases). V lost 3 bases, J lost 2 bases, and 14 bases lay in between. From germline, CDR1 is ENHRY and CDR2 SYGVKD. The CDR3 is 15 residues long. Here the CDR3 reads CAISDPGQKAYEQYF. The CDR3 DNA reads TGTGCCATCAGTGACCCCGGACAGAAAGCCTACGAGCAGTACTTC.

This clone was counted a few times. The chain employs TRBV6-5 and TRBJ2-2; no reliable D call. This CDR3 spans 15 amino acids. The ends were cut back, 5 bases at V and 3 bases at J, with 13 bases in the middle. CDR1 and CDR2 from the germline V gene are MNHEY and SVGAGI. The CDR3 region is CASSTRRTDTGELFF. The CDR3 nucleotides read TGTGCCAGCAGTACCAGGCGAACGGACACCGGGGAGCTGTTTTTT.

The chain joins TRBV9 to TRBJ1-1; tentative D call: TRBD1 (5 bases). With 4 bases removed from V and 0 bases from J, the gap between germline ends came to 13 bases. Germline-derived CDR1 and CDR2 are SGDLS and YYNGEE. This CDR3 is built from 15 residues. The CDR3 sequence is CASSLQARMNTEAFF. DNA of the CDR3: TGTGCCAGCAGCCTACAGGCGAGGATGAACACTGAAGCTTTCTTT.

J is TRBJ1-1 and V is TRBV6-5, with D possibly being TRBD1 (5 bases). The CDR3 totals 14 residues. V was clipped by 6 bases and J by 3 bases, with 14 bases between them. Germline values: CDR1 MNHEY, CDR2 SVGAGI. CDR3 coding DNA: TGTGCCAGCAGACCGGGCCGACAGCACACTGAAGCTTTCTTT. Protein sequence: CASRPGRQHTEAFF.

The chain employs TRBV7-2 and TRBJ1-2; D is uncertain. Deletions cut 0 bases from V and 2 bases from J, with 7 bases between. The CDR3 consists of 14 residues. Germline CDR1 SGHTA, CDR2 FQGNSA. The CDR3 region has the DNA TGTGCCAGCAGCTTAGCGTCGGTGAACTATGGCTACACCTTC. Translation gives CASSLASVNYGYTF.

The CDR3 region is CASSLDQRSYGNTIYF. As DNA, the CDR3 is TGTGCCAGCAGCTTAGATCAGAGGTCGTATGGAAACACCATATATTTT. V usage is TRBV7-9 and J usage is TRBJ1-3; D is uncertain. Germline CDR1 is SEHNR and CDR2 is FQNEAQ (reference sequence). The CDR3 totals 16 residues. Trimming stripped 1 base from V and 3 bases from J, with 13 bases between.

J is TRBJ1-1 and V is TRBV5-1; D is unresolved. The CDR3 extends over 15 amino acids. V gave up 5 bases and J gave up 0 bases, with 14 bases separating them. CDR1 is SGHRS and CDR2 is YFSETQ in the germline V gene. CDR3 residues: CASRGGHNLNTEAFF. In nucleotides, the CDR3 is TGCGCCAGCAGGGGAGGTCATAACCTGAACACTGAAGCTTTCTTT.

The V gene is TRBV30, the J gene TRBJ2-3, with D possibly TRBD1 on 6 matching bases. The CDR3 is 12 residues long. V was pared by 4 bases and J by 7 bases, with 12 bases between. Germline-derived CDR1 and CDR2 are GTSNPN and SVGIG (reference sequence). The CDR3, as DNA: TGTGCCTGGATTAGGACAGTCAATACGCAGTATTTT. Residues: CAWIRTVNTQYF. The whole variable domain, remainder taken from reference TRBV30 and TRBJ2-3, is SQTIHQWPATLVQPVGSPLSLECTVEGTSNPNLYWYRQAAGRGLQLLFYSVGIGQISSEVPQNLSASRPQDRQFILSSKKLLLSDSGFYLCAWIRTVNTQYFGPGTRLTVL.

CDR3 nucleotides: TGTGCCAGCAGCCTCCCCCTTAGGAACACTGAAGCTTTCTTT. It specifies CASSLPLRNTEAFF. The rearrangement uses TRBV7-8 and TRBJ1-1; D uncertain. This CDR3 contains 14 residues. Trimming stripped 5 bases from V and 1 base from J, with 11 bases between. Germline V lookup: CDR1 SGHVS, CDR2 FQNEAQ.

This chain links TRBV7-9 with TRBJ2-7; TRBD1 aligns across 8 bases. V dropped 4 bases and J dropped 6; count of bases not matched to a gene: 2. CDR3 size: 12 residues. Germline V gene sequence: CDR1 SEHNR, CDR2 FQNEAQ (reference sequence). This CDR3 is CASSSDRGEQYF. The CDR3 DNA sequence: TGTGCCAGCAGCTCCGACAGGGGCGAGCAGTACTTC.

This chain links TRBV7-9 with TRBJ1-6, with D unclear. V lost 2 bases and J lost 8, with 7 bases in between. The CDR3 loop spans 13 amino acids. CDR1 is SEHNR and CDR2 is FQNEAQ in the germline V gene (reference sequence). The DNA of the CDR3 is TGTGCCAGCAGCTTACCCCGGGATTCACCCCTCCACTTT. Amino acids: CASSLPRDSPLHF.

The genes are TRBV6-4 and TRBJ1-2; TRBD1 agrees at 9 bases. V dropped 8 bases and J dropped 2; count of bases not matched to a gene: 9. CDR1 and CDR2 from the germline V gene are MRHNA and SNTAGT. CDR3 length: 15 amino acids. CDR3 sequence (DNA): TGTGCCAGCCGAGGGACAGGGACTACGAACTATGGCTACACCTTC. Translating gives CASRGTGTTNYGYTF.